The 28 T cell receptor beta chains below come from one sample, sequenced in a study of blood T cell repertoires in COVID-19. Assay: immunoSEQ multiplex PCR; the TCRdb copy retains only in-frame clones and omits some. The data hold approximately 150,000 clones, with 75% to 90% observed a single time. Sequences were obtained from peripheral blood. Every receptor here comes from a man aged 50 to 59 who had recovered from COVID-19.

J is TRBJ1-2 and V is TRBV19; 8 positions match TRBD1. The J segment lost 7 bases and the V segment lost 1 base, leaving 23 bases of the junction unmatched. The V gene's germline CDR1 is LNHDA and CDR2 SQIVND (reference sequence). The CDR3 consists of 20 residues. The CDR3 DNA reads TGTGCCAGTAGTATAGCCGGAAGGTTCGGCAGGGGGCTGAGTTTTCGTGGCTACACCTTC. It specifies CASSIAGRFGRGLSFRGYTF.

V gene TRBV4-3 combines with J gene TRBJ2-3, with 8 bases matching TRBD2. This CDR3 contains 17 residues. Unmatched junction bases numbered 7, after V lost 0 bases and J lost 2 bases. Looked up from germline, CDR1 is LGHNA and CDR2 is YSLEER. Here the CDR3 DNA reads TGCGCCAGCAGCCAAGATACAGCGGGGGCCCTCACAGATACGCAGTATTTT. Its protein product is CASSQDTAGALTDTQYF.

The chain has TRBV7-9 and TRBJ2-3; D is possibly TRBD1 (5 bases). There are 13 residues in the CDR3. Trimming removed 5 bases at V and 6 bases at J, with 12 bases between. Germline lookup yields CDR1 SEHNR and CDR2 FQNEAQ (reference sequence). CDR3 sequence (DNA): TGTGCCAGCAGCCAAGACAGACTTGATACGCAGTATTTT. Translating it yields CASSQDRLDTQYF.

This clone appeared a single time. This chain connects TRBV6-2 or TRBV6-3 to TRBJ1-5; a possible D gene is TRBD1 (6 bases). Deletions cut 0 bases from V and 7 bases from J, with 22 bases between. This CDR3 has 18 amino acids. The germline CDR1 and CDR2 sequences are MNHEY and SVGEGT. This CDR3 is CASSYSSANRVLRQPQHF. The CDR3 nucleotides are TGTGCCAGCAGTTACTCCTCCGCCAACAGGGTTTTAAGACAGCCCCAGCATTTT.

The chain carries TRBV7-9 and TRBJ1-4; no firm D call. This CDR3 is built from 13 residues. V gave up 2 bases and J gave up 5 bases, with 6 bases separating them. CDR1 is SEHNR and CDR2 is FQNEAQ in the germline V gene (reference sequence). This CDR3 reads CASSLTRNEKLFF. The CDR3 coding sequence is TGTGCCAGCAGCTTAACCAGAAATGAAAAACTGTTTTTT.

This clone has more than one count but fewer than ten. The chain recombines TRBV7-6 with TRBJ1-5; D gene uncertain. This CDR3 contains 18 residues. The V gene's germline CDR1 is SGHVS and CDR2 FNYEAQ. V lost 2 bases to trimming and J lost 1 base, with 18 bases between them. CDR3 sequence: CASSLYFPWEGSNQPQHF. The CDR3 DNA is TGTGCCAGCAGCTTATATTTTCCGTGGGAGGGCAGCAATCAGCCCCAGCATTTT.

The gene calls are TRBV19 and TRBJ2-3; D not certain. From germline, CDR1 is LNHDA and CDR2 SQIVND (reference sequence). The CDR3 sequence is 13 residues long. The germline V and J ends were trimmed by 5 bases and 9 bases, with 15 bases remaining between them. DNA of the CDR3: TGTGCCAGTAGTCCCCGAGACTCCCGGACGCAGTATTTT. Its translation is CASSPRDSRTQYF.

This clone was detected once. V usage is TRBV7-3 and J usage is TRBJ1-2; TRBD1 agrees at 10 bases. CDR1 is SGHTA and CDR2 is FQGTGA in the germline V gene. The CDR3 runs to 13 residues. V lost 4 bases to trimming and J lost 8 bases; unmatched junction nucleotides: 4. Written as DNA, the CDR3 is TGTGCCAGCAGCTCGACAGGGGGCCGGGGCTACACCTTC. It codes for CASSSTGGRGYTF.

This clone has only one observation. This rearrangement joins TRBV6-2 or TRBV6-3 to TRBJ2-3; weak D call: TRBD1 (6 bases). The CDR3 has 18 residues. Per germline, CDR1 MNHEY and CDR2 SVGEGT. V lost 6 bases, J lost 2 bases, and 24 bases lay in between. For the CDR3, the DNA is TGTGCCAGCAGCCCTGAGGACAGTTCGACCCTTATCACAGATACGCAGTATTTT. It encodes CASSPEDSSTLITDTQYF.

The chain couples TRBV7-2 to TRBJ2-3, with 11 positions matching TRBD2. Losses at the gene ends were 1 base for V and 4 bases for J; bases not matched to a gene: 7. Per the germline V gene, CDR1 is SGHTA and CDR2 is FQGNSA. This CDR3 is 17 amino acids long. The CDR3 loop reads CASSLGLSGGAADTQYF. The CDR3 region has the DNA TGTGCCAGCAGCTTAGGGCTTAGCGGGGGGGCCGCAGATACGCAGTATTTT.

The chain carries TRBV11-2 and TRBJ2-7; tentative D call: TRBD2 (6 bases). Germline V gives CDR1 SGHAT, CDR2 FQNNGV. Deletions cut 0 bases from V and 0 bases from J, with 9 bases between. The CDR3 spans 15 residues. This CDR3 is CASSLEAGLSYEQYF. The CDR3 DNA follows: TGTGCCAGCAGCTTAGAGGCGGGGCTCTCCTACGAGCAGTACTTC.

In this sample, this clone turned up once. The rearrangement uses TRBV7-6 and TRBJ1-1, with 10 bases identical to TRBD1. From germline, CDR1 is SGHVS and CDR2 FNYEAQ. The CDR3 extends over 15 amino acids. V trimming: 3 bases; J trimming: 3 bases; junction bases outside the gene matches: 4. In nucleotides, the CDR3 is TGTGCCAGCAGCTTTGGACAGGGGGGCGACACTGAAGCTTTCTTT. Its protein is CASSFGQGGDTEAFF.

The J gene is TRBJ2-4, the V gene TRBV7-2; 7 bases fit TRBD1. The germline gives CDR1 SGHTA, CDR2 FQGNSA. CDR3 size: 15 residues. V shed 3 bases and J 3 bases; nucleotides not matched to a gene: 5. CDR3 in DNA: TGTGCCAGCAGCTTGGAACAGGGGTTCAAAAACATTCAGTACTTC. It is translated as CASSLEQGFKNIQYF. Based on the CDR3 plus reference TRBV7-2 and TRBJ2-4, the full variable domain is GAGVSQSPSNKVTEKGKDVELRCDPISGHTALYWYRQSLGQGLEFLIYFQGNSAPDKSGLPSDRFSAERTGGSVSTLTIQRTQQEDSAVYLCASSLEQGFKNIQYFGAGTRLSVL.

The V gene is TRBV5-1, the J gene TRBJ2-7; tentatively, D is TRBD1 (6 bases). The V gene lost 4 bases and the J gene lost 2 bases, with 16 bases spanning the gap. There are 15 residues in the CDR3. CDR1 is SGHRS and CDR2 is YFSETQ in the germline V gene. As DNA, the CDR3 is TGCGCCAGCAGCATGTTACAGGGCCCGACCTACGAGCAGTACTTC. Translated, it gives CASSMLQGPTYEQYF.

This chain uses TRBV12-3 or TRBV12-4 with TRBJ1-2; D is possibly TRBD1 (6 bases). V was cut by 7 bases and J by 8 bases, with 17 bases left in between. The CDR3 sequence is 13 residues long. CDR3: CASTLEGGWGYTF. CDR3 coding DNA: TGTGCCAGCACCCTGGAGGGGGGGTGGGGCTACACCTTC.

The genes are TRBV5-6 and TRBJ2-3; a possible D gene is TRBD2 (6 bases). Germline CDR1 SGHDT, CDR2 YYEEEE. The germline V and J ends were trimmed by 4 bases and 7 bases, with 19 bases remaining between them. This CDR3 region has 15 residues. CDR3 loop: CASSRSGSALYTQYF. CDR3 bases: TGTGCCAGCAGCCGCAGCGGGTCGGCACTTTATACGCAGTATTTT.

The chain combines TRBV19 with TRBJ1-1; the match to TRBD1 covers 9 bases. The V gene end was trimmed by 5 bases and the J gene end by 4 bases; junction bases not matched to a gene: 5. Per germline, CDR1 LNHDA and CDR2 SQIVND (reference sequence). This CDR3 comprises 14 residues. CDR3 sequence (DNA): TGTGCCAGTAGTTGGGACAGGGAAAGCACTGAAGCTTTCTTT. The encoded protein is CASSWDRESTEAFF.

The chain combines TRBV21-1 with TRBJ2-2; the table's TRBD2 call for D was not verified on the DNA. TRBV21-1 is recorded as a pseudogene. The CDR3 consists of 18 residues. This CDR3 is CASTTLTHHRRGSGELFF. The DNA for the CDR3 is TGTGCCAGCACCACACTAACCCATCACAGGCGGGGGAGCGGGGAGCTGTTTTTT.

This clone is a singleton in its sample. CDR3 region: CASSRSGREDSGYTF. CDR3 DNA sequence: TGCGCCAGCAGCAGGTCAGGGAGGGAAGACTCCGGCTACACCTTC. V and J are TRBV4-1 and TRBJ1-2, with D perhaps TRBD1 (5 bases). Germline V gene sequence: CDR1 MGHRA, CDR2 YSYEKL. CDR3 length equals 15 residues. V was pared by 5 bases and J by 8 bases, with 21 bases between.

This chain links TRBV10-1 with TRBJ2-5, with 8 bases matching TRBD1. This CDR3 is built from 18 residues. In germline, CDR1 is WNHNN, CDR2 SYGVQD (reference sequence). Germline trimming cut 0 bases from V and 5 bases from J; bases unmatched to any gene: 14. CDR3: CASSESTSGRGLRETQYF. DNA of the CDR3: TGCGCCAGCAGTGAGTCGACTTCTGGCAGGGGGCTACGGGAGACCCAGTACTTC.

The chain links TRBV6-2 or TRBV6-3 to TRBJ2-7; D might be TRBD1 (6 bases). Trimming took 2 bases from V and 0 from J, leaving 14 bases between them. The CDR3 length is 16 residues. The germline V gene has CDR1 MNHEY and CDR2 SVGEGT. The CDR3 reads CASSYRRDIGSYEQYF. CDR3 DNA sequence: TGTGCCAGCAGTTACCGCCGGGACATCGGCTCCTACGAGCAGTACTTC.

The chain recombines TRBV4-1 with TRBJ1-4, with TRBD1 matching 8 bases. Germline trimming cut 0 bases from V and 8 bases from J; bases unmatched to any gene: 11. The CDR3 consists of 17 residues. Germline CDR1 is MGHRA and CDR2 is YSYEKL. DNA of the CDR3: TGCGCCAGCAGCCAAGATCCCGGGCGCAGGGGGCGAGAAAAACTGTTTTTT. Protein sequence: CASSQDPGRRGREKLFF.

This sequence joins TRBV30 and TRBJ1-1; possible D gene TRBD1, 5 bases. The germline CDR1 and CDR2 sequences are GTSNPN and SVGIG (reference sequence). V lost 0 bases and J 5 bases, leaving 19 bases between the germline ends. The CDR3 consists of 16 residues. The CDR3 spells CAWSVSVGEGRTEAFF. The CDR3 nucleotides read TGTGCCTGGAGTGTATCAGTCGGGGAGGGGAGAACTGAAGCTTTCTTT. Full variable domain (remainder filled in from reference TRBV30 and TRBJ1-1): SQTIHQWPATLVQPVGSPLSLECTVEGTSNPNLYWYRQAAGRGLQLLFYSVGIGQISSEVPQNLSASRPQDRQFILSSKKLLLSDSGFYLCAWSVSVGEGRTEAFFGQGTRLTVV.

The J gene is TRBJ1-3, the V gene TRBV7-3; TRBD1 is a possible D gene (5 bases). Trimming stripped 5 bases from V and 9 bases from J, with 23 bases between. The CDR3 spans 16 residues. Germline V gene data show CDR1 as SGHTA and CDR2 as FQGTGA. CDR3 sequence (DNA): TGTGCCAGCAGCCCCCGCGGGGCCGGGGCGGGAGGCACCATATATTTT. Translation: CASSPRGAGAGGTIYF.

The chain uses TRBV15 and TRBJ1-4, with 8 bases lining up with TRBD1. The ends lost 2 bases at V and 6 bases at J; junction bases unmatched: 17. Germline CDR1 LNHNV, CDR2 YYDKDF (reference sequence). The CDR3 has 19 amino acids. In DNA form, the CDR3 reads TGTGCCACCAGCAGAACACCCGACAGGGGAAGGCTGGGAGATGAAAAACTGTTTTTT. Protein product: CATSRTPDRGRLGDEKLFF.

The CDR3 nucleotides are TGTGCCAGCAGCCTGGGGAGAATTAGCACAGATACGCAGTATTTT. The encoded protein is CASSLGRISTDTQYF. The V and J genes are TRBV11-2 and TRBJ2-3; a weak D match, TRBD2 (5 bases). The germline V gene has CDR1 SGHAT and CDR2 FQNNGV. The CDR3 consists of 15 residues. V was pared by 5 bases and J by 0 bases, with 12 bases between.

The gene calls are TRBV5-1 and TRBJ2-7, with D perhaps matching TRBD2 (6 bases). This CDR3 spans 14 amino acids. Germline V gene lookup returns CDR1 SGHRS and CDR2 YFSETQ. Trimming pared 0 bases from V and 2 bases from J, leaving 9 bases between. The CDR3 coding sequence is TGCGCCAGCAGCTTGGGTGGAGGGACCTACGAGCAGTACTTC. This encodes CASSLGGGTYEQYF. Full variable domain (outside the CDR3, taken from reference TRBV5-1 and TRBJ2-7): KAGVTQTPRYLIKTRGQQVTLSCSPISGHRSVSWYQQTPGQGLQFLFEYFSETQRNKGNFPGRFSGRQFSNSRSEMNVSTLELGDSALYLCASSLGGGTYEQYFGPGTRLTVT.

The rearrangement uses TRBV27 and TRBJ1-2, with D uncertain. The germline gives CDR1 MNHEY, CDR2 SMNVEV (reference sequence). V was shortened by 7 bases and J by 1 base, with 16 bases between the two germline ends. This CDR3 has 15 residues. The CDR3 loop is CASKPLGRFNYGYTF. The CDR3 DNA reads TGTGCCAGCAAGCCCCTGGGCAGGTTTAACTATGGCTACACCTTC.